Shown below are 17 T cell receptor beta chains from a single sample sequenced in a study of a mutant IDH1 vaccine in newly diagnosed glioma (dated by TCRdb to the early 2020s). The label giving this sample's time point can be read as: week 35, safety follow-up. A 20-mer mutant IDH1 peptide at 300 micrograms in Montanide made up each vaccine dose, which was injected subcutaneously together with topical imiquimod. Libraries came from the immunoSEQ multiplex PCR assay. TCRdb holds this immuneACCESS table with in-frame rearrangements only. Some clones are missing; in checked studies, unresolved V genes explain under half, and the rest has no known cause. Counted in this sample were 60,000 or so clones; 80% to 85% of them appeared once. About 4% of the sample lies in the top ten. Their cognate antigens are unknown. The material sequenced was PBMCs, taken from a glioma patient whose treatment included an IDH1 peptide vaccine. All receptors derive from a man aged 25-40 years with glioma.

The rearrangement uses TRBV28 and TRBJ1-6; 7 positions agree with TRBD1. CDR3 length: 14 residues. CDR1 and CDR2 from the germline V gene are MDHEN and SYDVKM. The J segment lost 9 bases and the V segment lost 6 bases, leaving 8 bases of the junction unmatched. The CDR3 sequence is CASSHRDSFSPLHF. The CDR3 nucleotides read TGTGCCAGCAGCCACCGGGACAGTTTTTCACCCCTCCACTTT.

This chain uses TRBV6-4 with TRBJ2-3; 8 positions match TRBD1. V shed 3 bases, J shed 1 base, and the junction held 3 bases outside the gene matches. This CDR3 has 15 amino acids. Per the germline V gene, CDR1 is MRHNA and CDR2 is SNTAGT. The CDR3 coding sequence is TGTGCCAGCAGTGATGAACAGGGGGGCACAGATACGCAGTATTTT. It specifies CASSDEQGGTDTQYF.

V usage is TRBV12-5 and J usage is TRBJ2-2; D is possibly TRBD2 (6 bases). CDR1 is LGHNT, CDR2 FRNRAP, per germline. The CDR3 is 15 residues long. The V end was cut by 6 bases, the J end by 7 bases, with 18 bases between. CDR3 bases: TGTGCTAGTGGCCACGGAGGAGGGGCTGGCGGGGAGCTGTTTTTT. Amino acids: CASGHGGGAGGELFF. Full variable domain (rest looked up from reference TRBV12-5 and TRBJ2-2): DARVTQTPRHKVTEMGQEVTMRCQPILGHNTVFWYRQTMMQGLELLAYFRNRAPLDDSGMPKDRFSAEMPDATLATLKIQPSEPRDSAVYFCASGHGGGAGGELFFGEGSRLTVL.

In its sample, this clone was seen once. The junction does not match germline at one end; this may be a read error. Other DNA sequences within the sample encode an identical CDR3. V is TRBV5-1 and J is TRBJ1-3, with D possibly matching TRBD1 (6 bases). Germline V gives CDR1 SGHRS, CDR2 YFSETQ. The CDR3 extends over 18 amino acids. CDR3 DNA: TGCGCCAGCAGACAGGGATTCGGCCCCCTAAACTCTGGAAACACTATATATTTT. Protein sequence: CASRQGFGPLNSGNTIYF. Filled out from reference TRBV5-1 and TRBJ1-3, the complete variable domain reads KAGVTQTPRYLIKTRGQQVTLSCSPISGHRSVSWYQQTPGQGLQFLFEYFSETQRNKGNFPGRFSGRQFSNSRSEMNVSTLELGDSALYLCASRQGFGPLNSGNTIYFGEGSWLTVV.

The chain combines TRBV28 with TRBJ1-5; no firm D call. Per germline, CDR1 MDHEN and CDR2 SYDVKM. V gave up 1 base and J gave up 2 bases, with 6 bases separating them. This CDR3 is 14 amino acids long. The CDR3 loop is CASSLYRGNQPQHF. CDR3 DNA sequence: TGTGCCAGCAGTTTATACAGAGGCAATCAGCCCCAGCATTTT. The full variable domain, rest sourced from reference TRBV28 and TRBJ1-5, is DVKVTQSSRYLVKRTGEKVFLECVQDMDHENMFWYRQDPGLGLRLIYFSYDVKMKEKGDIPEGYSVSREKKERFSLILESASTNQTSMYLCASSLYRGNQPQHFGDGTRLSIL.

As DNA, the CDR3 is TGCGCCAGCAGCACAGGGCAAGAGACCCAGTACTTC. Protein sequence: CASSTGQETQYF. The chain is built from TRBV5-1 and TRBJ2-5; a weak D match, TRBD1 (6 bases). This CDR3 contains 12 residues. V was cut by 4 bases and J by 2 bases, with 6 bases left in between. Germline V gene data show CDR1 as SGHRS and CDR2 as YFSETQ. The full variable domain, rest sourced from reference TRBV5-1 and TRBJ2-5, is KAGVTQTPRYLIKTRGQQVTLSCSPISGHRSVSWYQQTPGQGLQFLFEYFSETQRNKGNFPGRFSGRQFSNSRSEMNVSTLELGDSALYLCASSTGQETQYFGPGTRLLVL.

This clone turned up a few times. The gene calls are TRBV28 and TRBJ2-7; 9 bases agree with TRBD2. Trimming took 7 bases from V and 2 from J; bases not matched to a gene: 12. Germline V gene lookup returns CDR1 MDHEN and CDR2 SYDVKM. CDR3 length: 16 residues. Written as DNA, the CDR3 is TGTGCCAGCATTACTGCGGGTAGCGGGGGAGCCTACGAGCAGTACTTC. Its protein product is CASITAGSGGAYEQYF.

This clone was seen once. This CDR3 is CASSLGDGGEKLFF. CDR3 nucleotides: TGTGCCAGCAGCTTAGGGGACGGGGGTGAAAAACTGTTTTTT. The chain is built from TRBV7-9 and TRBJ1-4, with TRBD1 as a possible D gene (5 bases). Germline values: CDR1 SEHNR, CDR2 FQNEAQ (reference sequence). V lost 1 base to trimming and J lost 7 bases, with 10 bases between them. This CDR3 has 14 amino acids.

This clone came up once. J is TRBJ1-1 and V is TRBV5-1, with 7 bases fitting TRBD1. This CDR3 has 14 residues. V was pared by 4 bases and J by 1 base, with 4 bases of the junction left unmatched. Germline assignment: CDR1 SGHRS and CDR2 YFSETQ. The CDR3 reads CASSPWTGNTEAFF. DNA for the CDR3: TGCGCCAGCAGCCCCTGGACAGGGAACACTGAAGCTTTCTTT. The whole variable domain, remainder taken from reference TRBV5-1 and TRBJ1-1, is KAGVTQTPRYLIKTRGQQVTLSCSPISGHRSVSWYQQTPGQGLQFLFEYFSETQRNKGNFPGRFSGRQFSNSRSEMNVSTLELGDSALYLCASSPWTGNTEAFFGQGTRLTVV.

The chain is built from TRBV5-1 and TRBJ2-7, with 7 bases lining up with TRBD2. This CDR3 has 15 residues. Losses at the gene ends were 0 bases for V and 6 bases for J; bases not matched to a gene: 9. Germline CDR1 and CDR2: SGHRS and YFSETQ. CDR3 residues: CASSLADSREGEQYF. CDR3 in DNA: TGCGCCAGCAGCTTGGCCGATTCAAGGGAGGGCGAGCAGTACTTC.

The CDR3 reads CASSLNFRDRGYF. CDR3 bases: TGTGCCAGCAGTTTAAATTTTCGGGACAGGGGGTATTTT. The chain employs TRBV28 and TRBJ2-3, with TRBD1 matching 10 bases. Losses at the gene ends were 2 bases for V and 14 bases for J; bases not matched to a gene: 7. Looked up from germline, CDR1 is MDHEN and CDR2 is SYDVKM. CDR3 size: 13 residues.

The rearrangement joins TRBV5-1 to TRBJ1-5, with D perhaps matching TRBD1 (6 bases). Germline V gene sequence: CDR1 SGHRS, CDR2 YFSETQ. The CDR3 covers 14 residues. V lost 2 bases, J lost 8 bases, and 14 bases lay in between. CDR3 sequence reads: CASSLSGGREPQHF. The CDR3 region has the DNA TGCGCCAGCAGCTTATCCGGGGGGCGAGAGCCCCAGCATTTT.

The gene calls are TRBV28 and TRBJ2-1; D uncertain. The germline V gene has CDR1 MDHEN and CDR2 SYDVKM. V lost 5 bases and J lost 8, with 10 bases in between. The length of the CDR3 is 12 residues. The CDR3 sequence is CASSPGRDEQFF. CDR3 coding DNA: TGTGCCAGCAGTCCCGGCCGGGATGAGCAGTTCTTC.

The chain links TRBV4-1 to TRBJ2-7; the D gene is possibly TRBD1 (6 bases). The V gene's germline CDR1 is MGHRA and CDR2 YSYEKL. The CDR3 contains 16 residues. Trimming cost V 11 bases and J 4 bases, with 27 bases left between them. The CDR3 bases are TGCGCCTCCTCTCAACACTTAACAGGGTCTTATTACGAGCAGTACTTC. This codes for CASSQHLTGSYYEQYF.

This chain links TRBV7-8 with TRBJ2-6; tentatively, D is TRBD1 (6 bases). This CDR3 comprises 16 residues. The V and J ends lost 2 bases and 0 bases respectively, with 8 bases between them. From germline, CDR1 is SGHVS and CDR2 FQNEAQ. Here the CDR3 DNA reads TGTGCCAGCAGCTTAATCAGGGGCTCTGGGGCCAACGTCCTGACTTTC. Translating gives CASSLIRGSGANVLTF. The variable domain in full, completed from reference TRBV7-8 and TRBJ2-6, reads GAGVSQSPRYKVAKRGQDVALRCDPISGHVSLFWYQQALGQGPEFLTYFQNEAQLDKSGLPSDRFFAERPEGSVSTLKIQRTQQEDSAVYLCASSLIRGSGANVLTFGAGSRLTVL.

V and J are TRBV7-9 and TRBJ1-2, with TRBD1 as a possible D gene (5 bases). The germline CDR1 and CDR2 sequences are SEHNR and FQNEAQ (reference sequence). Trimming pared 3 bases from V and 2 bases from J, leaving 13 bases between. This CDR3 has 15 residues. The CDR3 loop is CASSLQGIGNYGYTF. The CDR3 DNA sequence: TGTGCCAGCAGCTTGCAGGGAATCGGCAACTATGGCTACACCTTC. The entire variable domain, with the rest obtained from reference TRBV7-9 and TRBJ1-2, is as follows: DTGVSQNPRHKITKRGQNVTFRCDPISEHNRLYWYRQTLGQGPEFLTYFQNEAQLEKSRLLSDRFSAERPKGSFSTLEIQRTEQGDSAMYLCASSLQGIGNYGYTFGSGTRLTVV.

The V and J genes are TRBV7-2 and TRBJ2-7; D remains ambiguous. The CDR3 length is 13 residues. The V end was cut by 0 bases, the J end by 6 bases, with 9 bases between. Germline V gene sequence: CDR1 SGHTA, CDR2 FQGNSA. In nucleotides, the CDR3 is TGTGCCAGCAGCTTAGCGCGTATCACCGAGCAGTACTTC. Translating it yields CASSLARITEQYF.